This TCR beta chain was observed in a study of T cells after yellow fever vaccination (dated by TCRdb to the late 2010s). Describing the broader study: Libraries from fractions with low cell numbers were prepared with the SMART-Seq v4 Ultra Low Input RNA kit. To follow T-cell clones before and after both primary and booster YFV17D yellow fever vaccination, bulk TCR alpha and beta repertoires underwent longitudinal sequencing. The cohort comprised two healthy male donors, one aged 18 to 30 and one aged 30 to 40 years. Blood samples were taken at several timepoints before and after primary and secondary immunization, and bulk PBMC replicates and cell subsets were isolated.

What the authors observed across the whole study: After the booster, most of the clones that had expanded following primary vaccination were detected again (approximately 95% of CD4 and around 88% of CD8), which suggests that memory was broadly maintained. A small fraction of clonotypes appeared in both the CD4 and CD8 compartments, likely as a result of convergent recombination. Because the study included only a couple of donors, the extent to which the findings can be generalized is limited. The secondary T-cell response was found to be weaker but faster than the primary response, with a peak reached on day 5 rather than on day 15. Computational filtering was needed because FACS-sorted repertoires could contain abundant contaminating clonotypes from the bulk population.

As encoded in the germline V gene, CDR1 is SNHLY while CDR2 is FYNNEI. Germline trimming amounts to 11 bases on V and 5 bases on J, with 8 as the count of junction bases outside the gene matches. From cysteine to phenylalanine, the CDR3 is 12 amino acids long. Only CDR3 DNA remains: 36 bases, in frame from the first base. This clonotype was observed a few times. Its antigen is still unknown. Per-nucleotide qualities are absent, and no much larger clonotype sits a single base away. What this sample's treatment or condition label stands for: live attenuated yellow fever vaccine strain. PBMCs were isolated from peripheral blood using a standard Ficoll-Paque protocol. Dynabeads CD4 and CD8 positive selection kits were used to isolate CD4 and CD8 T-cell fractions. TriZol was used to extract RNA from bulk PBMCs, CD4 and CD8 fractions, and dextramer-positive and dextramer-negative fractions. The sequencer was an Illumina NovaSeq 6000. TCR cDNA was synthesized by 5'RACE template switching, which introduced a universal primer site and unique molecular identifiers. Priming for cDNA synthesis came from both the TCR alpha and TCR beta constant segments. Library amplification involved two PCR steps, and the second step added sample barcodes and sequencing adapters. Sequencing of the libraries was done on either Illumina HiSeq 2500 (2x100 bp) or NovaSeq (2x150 bp). The study's own analysis went as follows. Reads were demultiplexed and collapsed into UMI consensus sequences with MIGEC, and V(D)J alignment was performed with MiXCR. Vaccine-responding clonotypes were defined with edgeR using replicate PBMC samples, requiring FDR below 0.01 and a log2 fold change above 5 up to day 15. Each bulk clonotype received a CD4 or CD8 identity based on whether the sequenced CD4 or CD8 repertoire contained that clonotype at higher abundance. TCRdb trimmed public reads at Q25 via fastp, called clones via MiXCR and kept in-frame beta chains. Identical CDR3 protein sequences are pooled into one entry, listed with their most common genes and DNA. TCRdb's processing, not the authors' own work, is the source of the V and J calls. The sample data list about 300,000 distinct CDR3 sequences, and approximately 8% of these were observed just once. The ten largest clones add up to around 3.4% of the sample.

The sequence is built from TRBV2 and TRBJ1-2, and TRBD1 matches 7 of the central bases. The TCR was taken from a man between 18 and 29 years old who received the YFV17D yellow fever vaccine. This specimen was CD4+ T cells sorted from PBMCs, taken 5 days after the yellow fever booster vaccination. The DNA is as follows: TGTGCCTACCAAGGGGGCGCTTATGGCTACACCTTC. Translated, it reads CAYQGGAYGYTF.